Below, 29 T cell receptor beta chains from the same sample are listed, as sequenced in a study of human T cells and chemical hapten exposure. Using its own MiXCR run on the RACE reads, TCRdb lists one record per CDR3 protein. The table has about 50,000 distinct CDR3 sequences, more than 9% seen once. Time point given: patch test 2, 6 weeks after DPC sensitization. The treatment is: therapeutic diphenylcyclopropenone sensitization with weekly scalp DPC. The sequences come from whole blood, collected in connection with sensitization to the hapten diphenylcyclopropenone (DPC). The receptor set was obtained from a woman aged 45-60 years with alopecia areata. Some clones in this sample may be carry-over from other donors' samples.

This clonotype has ten or more counts. As DNA, the CDR3 is TGTGCCAGCAGCTCGGAGAGCTCCTACAATGAGCAGTTCTTC. It encodes CASSSESSYNEQFF. The J gene is TRBJ2-1, the V gene TRBV13; no firm D call. The germline CDR1 and CDR2 sequences are PRHDT and FYEKMQ (reference sequence). The V end was cut by 4 bases, the J end by 0 bases, with 7 bases between. This CDR3 comprises 14 residues.

The gene calls are TRBV29-1 and TRBJ2-3, with 7 bases lining up with TRBD2. Germline CDR1 SQVTM, CDR2 ANQGSEA. The CDR3 totals 15 residues. J was trimmed by 0 bases and V by 5 bases; bases with no gene match: 8. The CDR3 region is CSVRRLAASTDTQYF. The DNA of the CDR3 is TGCAGCGTTCGTAGACTAGCAGCTAGCACAGATACGCAGTATTTT.

This clonotype was found many times. The chain recombines TRBV28 with TRBJ1-6; D ambiguous. This CDR3 region has 13 residues. V was clipped by 9 bases and J by 6 bases, with 12 bases between them. Germline values: CDR1 MDHEN, CDR2 SYDVKM. The CDR3 nucleotides read TGTGCCAGTGGGAGACCACCTAATTCACCCCTCCACTTT. Amino acids: CASGRPPNSPLHF. Full variable domain (rest looked up from reference TRBV28 and TRBJ1-6): DVKVTQSSRYLVKRTGEKVFLECVQDMDHENMFWYRQDPGLGLRLIYFSYDVKMKEKGDIPEGYSVSREKKERFSLILESASTNQTSMYLCASGRPPNSPLHFGNGTRLTVT.

The rearrangement uses TRBV7-8 and TRBJ1-1; D unresolved. This CDR3 is built from 11 residues. The ends were cut back, 6 bases at V and 6 bases at J, with 8 bases in the middle. Germline CDR1 reads SGHVS; CDR2 reads FQNEAQ. For the CDR3, the DNA is TGTGCCAGCAGACGAGAGGCTGAAGCTTTCTTT. It specifies CASRREAEAFF. Full variable domain (missing parts from reference TRBV7-8 and TRBJ1-1): GAGVSQSPRYKVAKRGQDVALRCDPISGHVSLFWYQQALGQGPEFLTYFQNEAQLDKSGLPSDRFFAERPEGSVSTLKIQRTQQEDSAVYLCASRREAEAFFGQGTRLTVV.

This clonotype has more than one count but fewer than ten. The V and J genes are TRBV12-3 or TRBV12-4 and TRBJ2-2; 8 bases map to TRBD1. V was pared by 5 bases and J by 4 bases, with 0 bases of the junction left unmatched. The CDR3 spans 13 residues. CDR3 residues: CASSTGGTGELFF. DNA for the CDR3: TGTGCCAGCAGTACAGGGGGCACCGGGGAGCTGTTTTTT.

Ten or more counts support this clonotype. The gene calls are TRBV23-1 and TRBJ1-1; no clear D gene. TRBV23-1 is marked as an open reading frame, function uncertain. The CDR3 is 13 residues long. V shed 7 bases and J shed 6 bases, with 15 bases lying between them. The CDR3 sequence: CASKGPPTSEAFF. CDR3 sequence (DNA): TGCGCCAGCAAGGGCCCCCCCACGTCTGAAGCTTTCTTT.

The chain employs TRBV18 and TRBJ2-7, with a possible D match to TRBD2 (5 bases). V lost 3 bases, J lost 3 bases, and 9 bases lay in between. The germline CDR1 and CDR2 sequences are KGHSH and LQKENI. The CDR3 has 13 amino acids. This chain's CDR3 is CASSPGGVYEQYF. The CDR3 bases are TGTGCCAGCTCACCCGGAGGAGTCTACGAGCAGTACTTC.

V gene TRBV11-2 combines with J gene TRBJ1-5, with D possibly TRBD1 on 5 matching bases. The CDR3 runs to 15 residues. V was cut by 4 bases and J by 1 base, with 11 bases left in between. The V gene's germline CDR1 is SGHAT and CDR2 FQNNGV. The CDR3 region is CASSSMGGSNQPQHF. For the CDR3, the DNA is TGTGCCAGCAGCTCCATGGGGGGGAGCAATCAGCCCCAGCATTTT.

The V call is TRBV3-1, the J call TRBJ2-7; 7 positions match TRBD1. The CDR3 sequence is 15 residues long. V lost 1 base and J lost 0; bases outside the gene matches: 3. CDR1 is LGHDT and CDR2 is YNNKEL in the germline V gene (reference sequence). In DNA form, the CDR3 reads TGTGCCAGCAGCCAAGCAGGGGGACCCTCCTACGAGCAGTACTTC. It codes for CASSQAGGPSYEQYF.

The V call is TRBV28, the J call TRBJ1-2; D unresolved. The CDR3 is 14 amino acids. Germline-derived CDR1 and CDR2 are MDHEN and SYDVKM. V was clipped by 5 bases and J by 4 bases, with 14 bases between them. The CDR3 coding sequence is TGTGCCAGCAGTCCTTTAGGTATCATCTATGGCTACACCTTC. Protein: CASSPLGIIYGYTF.

In its sample, this clonotype was seen many times. The chain joins TRBV4-3 to TRBJ2-1, with D possibly matching TRBD1 (6 bases). CDR1 LGHNA and CDR2 YSLEER come from the germline V gene. The CDR3 consists of 17 residues. Trimming pared 2 bases from V and 5 bases from J, leaving 19 bases between. The CDR3 DNA sequence: TGCGCCAGCAGCCAACCAGGATATGGCCAGGGGAACAATGAGCAGTTCTTC. Its translation: CASSQPGYGQGNNEQFF.

This clonotype has ten or more counts. This chain joins TRBV19 and TRBJ1-5; possible D gene TRBD1, 6 bases. The CDR3 spans 16 residues. The V end was cut by 7 bases, the J end by 1 base, with 17 bases between. The germline CDR1 and CDR2 sequences are LNHDA and SQIVND (reference sequence). CDR3 bases: TGTGCCAGTACCCCAGGGGCCAGCGCGAGCAATCAGCCCCAGCATTTT. Translated: CASTPGASASNQPQHF.

This clonotype was counted between two and nine times. The V gene is TRBV6-5, the J gene TRBJ2-5; D is ambiguous. The germline CDR1 and CDR2 sequences are MNHEY and SVGAGI. This CDR3 has 14 amino acids. V dropped 2 bases and J dropped 4 bases, with 11 bases sitting between them. CDR3: CASSYDYLGETQYF. CDR3 bases: TGTGCCAGCAGTTACGATTATTTAGGAGAGACCCAGTACTTC.

This clonotype was detected ten times or more. The J gene is TRBJ1-5, the V gene TRBV7-9, with D possibly TRBD1 on 5 matching bases. The germline gives CDR1 SEHNR, CDR2 FQNEAQ (reference sequence). V was clipped by 1 base and J by 2 bases, with 12 bases between them. The CDR3 is 16 residues long. CDR3 nucleotides: TGTGCCAGCAGCTTAGATTTGGGGCAGGGCAATCAGCCCCAGCATTTT. This gives the protein CASSLDLGQGNQPQHF.

This rearrangement joins TRBV7-2 to TRBJ2-5; D is possibly TRBD2 (5 bases). Germline V gives CDR1 SGHTA, CDR2 FQGNSA. The CDR3 consists of 13 residues. V was cut by 4 bases and J by 1 base, with 7 bases left in between. Written as DNA, the CDR3 is TGTGCCAGCAGCTCGGGGATCCAAGAGACCCAGTACTTC. Protein product: CASSSGIQETQYF.

This clonotype was counted between two and nine times. The J gene is TRBJ2-6, the V gene TRBV20-1; 11 bases match TRBD1. Germline V gene lookup returns CDR1 DFQATT and CDR2 SNEGSKA (reference sequence). The junction had 10 bases not matched to a gene; V was cut back by 5 bases and J by 1 base. The CDR3 runs 18 residues. The CDR3 here is CSASPRGTGGSGANVLTF. CDR3 coding DNA: TGCAGTGCTTCGCCCCGAGGGACAGGGGGGTCTGGGGCCAACGTCCTGACTTTC.

This clonotype was recorded at least ten times. The rearrangement uses TRBV11-2 and TRBJ2-1, with 8 bases aligning to TRBD2. Germline assignment: CDR1 SGHAT and CDR2 FQNNGV. V trimming: 3 bases; J trimming: 5 bases; junction bases outside the gene matches: 6. CDR3 length equals 15 residues. In DNA, the CDR3 is TGTGCCAGCAGCTTCATCGGGACTAGGGACAATGAGCAGTTCTTC. The encoded protein is CASSFIGTRDNEQFF.

This clonotype appeared many times. J is TRBJ1-5 and V is TRBV28; possibly TRBD1 for D (5 bases). The V and J ends lost 6 bases and 6 bases respectively, with 21 bases between them. Germline V gene sequence: CDR1 MDHEN, CDR2 SYDVKM. The CDR3 length is 16 residues. The CDR3 DNA reads as TGTGCCAGCAGCACTTCGGACAACCTACAATTTCAGCCCCAGCATTTT. Translation gives CASSTSDNLQFQPQHF.

The chain joins TRBV21-1 to TRBJ2-7. TRBV21-1 is a documented pseudogene. CDR3 size: 14 residues. CDR3 DNA sequence: TGTGCCAGCAGCAAAACCCCAACCCCCTACGAGCAGTACTTC. This encodes CASSKTPTPYEQYF.

This clonotype was counted a few times. This chain joins TRBV12-3 or TRBV12-4 and TRBJ2-1; maybe TRBD2 (6 bases). V was trimmed by 10 bases and J by 6 bases, leaving 19 bases between them. The length of the CDR3 is 14 residues. The CDR3 sequence is CATPQGDSSNEQFF. The CDR3 coding sequence is TGTGCCACCCCCCAAGGGGACTCTTCCAATGAGCAGTTCTTC.

The sample holds a few counts of this clonotype. This rearrangement joins TRBV20-1 to TRBJ2-1; TRBD1 matches 10 bases. Germline V gives CDR1 DFQATT, CDR2 SNEGSKA (reference sequence). CDR3 length: 13 amino acids. With 1 base clipped from V and 10 bases from J, the junction kept 4 bases outside the gene matches. The CDR3 DNA sequence: TGCAGTGCTAGAGGACAGGGGGCGCGGGAGCAGTTCTTC. It specifies CSARGQGAREQFF.

In its sample, this clonotype was seen many times. This chain joins TRBV12-3 or TRBV12-4 and TRBJ1-2; D is unclear. There are 12 residues in the CDR3. Trimming shortened V by 3 bases and J by 8 bases, and 10 bases separated the two germline ends. This CDR3 is CASSFHRRGYTF. CDR3 coding DNA: TGTGCCAGCAGTTTTCATCGACGAGGCTACACCTTC.

The V gene is TRBV4-1, the J gene TRBJ2-7; D unresolved. The CDR3 has 16 amino acids. Germline CDR1 MGHRA, CDR2 YSYEKL. V lost 0 bases, J lost 0 bases, and 12 bases lay in between. The CDR3 sequence is CASSQEYDLSSYEQYF. CDR3 nucleotide sequence: TGCGCCAGCAGCCAAGAATACGACTTAAGCTCCTACGAGCAGTACTTC.

The chain has TRBV28 and TRBJ2-3, with D unresolved. The CDR3 runs to 12 residues. Germline CDR1 MDHEN, CDR2 SYDVKM. The V gene lost 10 bases and the J gene lost 11 bases, with 19 bases spanning the gap. Written as DNA, the CDR3 is TGTGCCACTAACAACGTGATAAGTGAGCAGTATTTT. As protein: CATNNVISEQYF.

This clonotype was picked up many times. The V call is TRBV4-2, the J call TRBJ1-1; no definite D call. The germline CDR1 and CDR2 sequences are LGHNA and YNFKEQ. The germline V and J ends were trimmed by 0 bases and 2 bases, with 10 bases remaining between them. The CDR3 consists of 15 residues. CDR3 nucleotide sequence: TGTGCCAGCAGCCAAGATCCGGCAGCCAACACTGAAGCTTTCTTT. Protein: CASSQDPAANTEAFF.

The gene calls are TRBV28 and TRBJ1-5, with D uncertain. The germline V gene has CDR1 MDHEN and CDR2 SYDVKM. V was cut by 6 bases and J by 3 bases, with 3 bases left in between. The CDR3 is 11 amino acids. CDR3 DNA sequence: TGTGCCAGCAGCTACAATCAGCCCCAGCATTTT. This codes for CASSYNQPQHF. Full variable domain (rest looked up from reference TRBV28 and TRBJ1-5): DVKVTQSSRYLVKRTGEKVFLECVQDMDHENMFWYRQDPGLGLRLIYFSYDVKMKEKGDIPEGYSVSREKKERFSLILESASTNQTSMYLCASSYNQPQHFGDGTRLSIL.

This chain uses TRBV7-2 with TRBJ2-3, with D perhaps TRBD1 (5 bases). V lost 5 bases and J lost 6, with 12 bases in between. The length of the CDR3 is 13 residues. The germline gives CDR1 SGHTA, CDR2 FQGNSA. The CDR3 bases are TGTGCCAGCAGCCACCAGGGAACCGATACGCAGTATTTT. It codes for CASSHQGTDTQYF.

This clonotype was seen more than once but under ten times. The V gene is TRBV20-1, the J gene TRBJ2-3; 11 bases align to TRBD2. V lost 6 bases, J lost 3 bases, and 17 bases stayed unmatched. Germline V gene lookup returns CDR1 DFQATT and CDR2 SNEGSKA (reference sequence). This CDR3 comprises 18 residues. The CDR3 reads CSAPHWLAGGLLTDTQYF. The CDR3 DNA reads as TGCAGTGCCCCCCATTGGCTAGCGGGGGGCCTTCTGACAGATACGCAGTATTTT.

This clonotype was found a few times. The CDR3 here is CSAEGPSQVYEQYF. CDR3 bases: TGCAGTGCCGAGGGACCTAGCCAGGTGTACGAGCAGTACTTC. The rearrangement uses TRBV20-1 and TRBJ2-7, with D perhaps being TRBD1 or TRBD2 (5 bases each). The CDR3 loop spans 14 amino acids. Germline values: CDR1 DFQATT, CDR2 SNEGSKA (reference sequence). V was clipped by 6 bases and J by 4 bases, with 19 bases between them.